This T cell receptor beta chain derives from a study of cytomegalovirus exposure and HLA in healthy donors. CDR3 size: 15 residues. CDR1 is MNHEY and CDR2 is SMNVEV in the germline V gene (reference sequence). V shed 0 bases and J 10 bases; nucleotides not matched to a gene: 4. The PCR ran on 60 Vbeta and 13 Jbeta primers. Profiling relied on immunoSEQ multiplex PCR, and the TCRdb table lists in-frame clones only, not all of them. The profile covers about 110,000 clones, with about four fifths appearing a single time and roughly 2.6% taken by the ten largest. The sample comprised PBMCs. The TCR was taken from a young woman in good health and CMV-seronegative. The V and J genes are TRBV27 and TRBJ1-6; 9 bases match TRBD1. In nucleotides, the CDR3 is TGTGCCAGCAGTTTATCGACAGGGGGATACTCACCCCTCCACTTT. The encoded protein is CASSLSTGGYSPLHF.